The 5 T cell receptor beta chains below were found in one sample sequenced in a study of shared clonotypes between healthy human individuals. Naive CD8 cells lacked CD45RO and underwent positive selection for CCR7, leaving out terminally differentiated effector memory CD45RA+ cells. TCRdb's table, derived via immunoSEQ multiplex PCR, lists solely in-frame clones and lacks some. Among about 680,000 clones listed, around 90% were seen once. The sequencing input was naive CD8+ T cells sorted from blood. These receptors originate from a man aged 25 to 40 in good health.

The chain is built from TRBV5-1 and TRBJ1-1; D gene unclear. Between the trimmed V and J ends, which lost 4 bases and 0 bases, there was a span of 7 bases. The length of the CDR3 is 13 residues. The germline gives CDR1 SGHRS, CDR2 YFSETQ. CDR3 sequence reads: CASSGELNTEAFF. The CDR3 DNA sequence: TGCGCCAGCAGCGGGGAGTTGAACACTGAAGCTTTCTTT.

The chain recombines TRBV25-1 with TRBJ2-1; 10 nucleotides match TRBD2. V shed 10 bases, J shed 6 bases, and the junction held 12 bases outside the gene matches. This CDR3 region has 15 residues. Germline V gene lookup returns CDR1 MGHDK and CDR2 SYGVNS. The chain's CDR3 is CATGVAGGLGNEQFF. CDR3 nucleotides: TGTGCCACCGGGGTAGCGGGAGGCCTGGGCAATGAGCAGTTCTTC.

This chain links TRBV19 with TRBJ2-3; 7 nucleotides align to TRBD2. The CDR3 is 18 residues long. Germline V lookup: CDR1 LNHDA, CDR2 SQIVND (reference sequence). V shed 3 bases, J shed 0 bases, and the junction held 12 bases outside the gene matches. Here the CDR3 DNA reads TGTGCCAGTAGTATCCGGCAGACTAGCTGGGGGAGCACAGATACGCAGTATTTT. Its translation: CASSIRQTSWGSTDTQYF.

The DNA of the CDR3 is TGTGCCACCAGCAGAGAGACCGGGACAGGGTGGCACGAGCAGTACTTC. Translating it yields CATSRETGTGWHEQYF. This chain joins TRBV15 and TRBJ2-7, with 9 bases fitting TRBD1. The CDR3 is made up of 16 amino acids. Germline V lookup: CDR1 LNHNV, CDR2 YYDKDF (reference sequence). The ends lost 0 bases at V and 5 bases at J; junction bases unmatched: 8.

V and J are TRBV27 and TRBJ2-1; 10 bases align to TRBD2. V lost 5 bases, J lost 3 bases, and 4 bases stayed unmatched. Per the germline V gene, CDR1 is MNHEY and CDR2 is SMNVEV (reference sequence). There are 15 residues in the CDR3. CDR3 sequence reads: CASSAGTSVYNEQFF. In nucleotides, the CDR3 is TGTGCCAGCAGTGCTGGGACTAGCGTCTACAATGAGCAGTTCTTC.